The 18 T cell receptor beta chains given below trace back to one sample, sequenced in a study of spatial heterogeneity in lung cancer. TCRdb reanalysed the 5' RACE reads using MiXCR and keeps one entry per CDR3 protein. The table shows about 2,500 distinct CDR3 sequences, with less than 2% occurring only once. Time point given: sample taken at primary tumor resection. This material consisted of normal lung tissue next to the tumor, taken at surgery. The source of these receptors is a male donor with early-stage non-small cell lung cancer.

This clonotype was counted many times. The CDR3 is CASSLVAGGPQDTQYF. The CDR3 nucleotides read TGCGCCAGCAGCTTGGTGGCGGGGGGGCCCCAAGATACGCAGTATTTT. The rearrangement joins TRBV5-1 to TRBJ2-3; TRBD2 agrees at 9 bases. Germline CDR1 is SGHRS and CDR2 is YFSETQ. This CDR3 is built from 16 residues. Trimming at V came to 0 bases and at J to 5 bases, leaving 7 bases not matched to a gene.

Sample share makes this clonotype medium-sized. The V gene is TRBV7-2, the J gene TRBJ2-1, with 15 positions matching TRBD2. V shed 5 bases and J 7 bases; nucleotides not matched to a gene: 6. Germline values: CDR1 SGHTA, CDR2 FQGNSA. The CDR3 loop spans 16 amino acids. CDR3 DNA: TGTGCCAGCAGCAGGACTAGCGGGGGGGCCAAAAATGAGCAGTTCTTC. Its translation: CASSRTSGGAKNEQFF.

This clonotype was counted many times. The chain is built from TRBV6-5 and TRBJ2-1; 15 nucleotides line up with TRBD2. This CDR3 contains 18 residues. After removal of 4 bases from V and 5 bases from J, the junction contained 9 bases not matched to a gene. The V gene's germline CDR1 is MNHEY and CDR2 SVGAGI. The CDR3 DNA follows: TGTGCCAGCAGTTTTTCCGGACTAGCGGGGGGGCCTAACAATGAGCAGTTCTTC. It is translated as CASSFSGLAGGPNNEQFF.

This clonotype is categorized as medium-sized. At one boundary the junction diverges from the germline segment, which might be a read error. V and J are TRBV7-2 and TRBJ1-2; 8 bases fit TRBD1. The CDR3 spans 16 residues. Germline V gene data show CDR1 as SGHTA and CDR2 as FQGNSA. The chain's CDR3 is CASSPGQGRANYGDTF. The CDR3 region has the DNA TGTGCCAGCAGCCCTGGACAGGGAAGAGCTAACTATGGCGACACCTTC.

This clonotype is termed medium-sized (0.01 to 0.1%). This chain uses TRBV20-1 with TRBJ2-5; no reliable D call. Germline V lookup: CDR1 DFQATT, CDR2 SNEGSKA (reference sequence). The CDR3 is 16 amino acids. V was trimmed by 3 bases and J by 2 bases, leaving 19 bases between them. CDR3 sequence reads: CSASRQINILQETQYF. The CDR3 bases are TGCAGTGCTAGTCGGCAGATTAATATCCTTCAAGAGACCCAGTACTTC.

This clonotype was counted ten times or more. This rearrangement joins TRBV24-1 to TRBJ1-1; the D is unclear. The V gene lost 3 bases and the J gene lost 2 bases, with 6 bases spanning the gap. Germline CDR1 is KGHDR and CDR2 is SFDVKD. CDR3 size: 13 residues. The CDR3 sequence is CATSDGCNTEAFF. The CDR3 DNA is TGTGCCACCAGTGATGGGTGTAACACTGAAGCTTTCTTT.

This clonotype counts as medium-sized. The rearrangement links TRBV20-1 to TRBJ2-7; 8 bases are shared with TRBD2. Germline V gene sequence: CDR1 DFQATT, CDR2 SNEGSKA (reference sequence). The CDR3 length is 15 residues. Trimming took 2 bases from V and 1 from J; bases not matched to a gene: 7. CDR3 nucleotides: TGCAGTGCTAGAACCCCGGGGGGGGTATCCTACGAGCAGTACTTC. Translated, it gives CSARTPGGVSYEQYF.

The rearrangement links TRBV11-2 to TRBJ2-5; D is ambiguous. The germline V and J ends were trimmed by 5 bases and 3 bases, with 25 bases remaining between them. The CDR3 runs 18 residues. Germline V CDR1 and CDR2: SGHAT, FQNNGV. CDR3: CASSKTLRYSKGKETQYF. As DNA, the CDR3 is TGTGCCAGCAGCAAGACGCTGCGGTACAGTAAAGGCAAAGAGACCCAGTACTTC.

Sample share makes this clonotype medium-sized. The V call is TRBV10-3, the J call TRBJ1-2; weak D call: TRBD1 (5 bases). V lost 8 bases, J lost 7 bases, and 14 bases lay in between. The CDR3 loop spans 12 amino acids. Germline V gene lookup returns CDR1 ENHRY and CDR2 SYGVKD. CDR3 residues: CAIGRQYSGYTF. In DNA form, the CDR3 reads TGTGCCATCGGGCGACAGTATTCTGGCTACACCTTC.

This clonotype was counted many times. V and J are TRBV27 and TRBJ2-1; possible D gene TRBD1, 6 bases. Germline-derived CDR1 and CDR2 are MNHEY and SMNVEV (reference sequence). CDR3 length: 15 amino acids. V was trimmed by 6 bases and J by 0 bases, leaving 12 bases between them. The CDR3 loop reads CASRTGQSSYNEQFF. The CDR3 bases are TGTGCCAGCAGGACCGGACAGAGCTCCTACAATGAGCAGTTCTTC.

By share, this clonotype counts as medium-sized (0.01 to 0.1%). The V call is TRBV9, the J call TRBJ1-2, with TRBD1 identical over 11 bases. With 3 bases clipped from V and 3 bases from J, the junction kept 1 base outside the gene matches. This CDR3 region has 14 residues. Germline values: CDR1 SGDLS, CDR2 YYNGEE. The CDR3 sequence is CASSAGQGDYGYTF. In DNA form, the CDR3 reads TGTGCCAGCAGCGCGGGACAGGGGGACTATGGCTACACCTTC.

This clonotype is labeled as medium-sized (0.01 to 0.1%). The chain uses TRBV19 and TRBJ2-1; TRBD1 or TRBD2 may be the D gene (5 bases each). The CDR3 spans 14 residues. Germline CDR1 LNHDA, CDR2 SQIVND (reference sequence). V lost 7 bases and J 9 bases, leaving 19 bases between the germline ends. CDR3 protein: CASTAQGSASEQFF. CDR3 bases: TGTGCCAGTACCGCTCAGGGTAGCGCGAGTGAGCAGTTCTTC. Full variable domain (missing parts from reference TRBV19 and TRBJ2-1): DGGITQSPKYLFRKEGQNVTLSCEQNLNHDAMYWYRQDPGQGLRLIYYSQIVNDFQKGDIAEGYSVSREKKESFPLTVTSAQKNPTAFYLCASTAQGSASEQFFGPGTRLTVL.

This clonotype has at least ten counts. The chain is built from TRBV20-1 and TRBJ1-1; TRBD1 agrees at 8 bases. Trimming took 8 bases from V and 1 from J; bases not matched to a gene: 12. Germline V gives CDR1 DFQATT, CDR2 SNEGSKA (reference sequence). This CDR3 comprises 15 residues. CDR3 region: CSPSRQGPRNTEAFF. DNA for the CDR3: TGCAGTCCTTCGAGACAGGGGCCGAGGAACACTGAAGCTTTCTTT.

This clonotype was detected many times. The CDR3 region is CAHRAGGLSGANVLTF. CDR3 bases: TGTGCCCACCGGGCAGGGGGGCTCTCTGGGGCCAACGTCCTGACTTTC. The chain has TRBV28 and TRBJ2-6; a possible D gene is TRBD1 (7 bases). The V and J ends lost 11 bases and 0 bases respectively, with 17 bases between them. Germline CDR1 and CDR2: MDHEN and SYDVKM. The CDR3 totals 16 residues.

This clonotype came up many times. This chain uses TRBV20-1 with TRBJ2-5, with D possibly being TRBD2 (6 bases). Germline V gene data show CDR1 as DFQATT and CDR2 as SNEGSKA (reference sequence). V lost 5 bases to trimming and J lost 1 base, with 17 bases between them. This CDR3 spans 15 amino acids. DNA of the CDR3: TGCAGTGCTCCCCGGGGCGGGGCGATCCAAGAGACCCAGTACTTC. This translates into CSAPRGGAIQETQYF.

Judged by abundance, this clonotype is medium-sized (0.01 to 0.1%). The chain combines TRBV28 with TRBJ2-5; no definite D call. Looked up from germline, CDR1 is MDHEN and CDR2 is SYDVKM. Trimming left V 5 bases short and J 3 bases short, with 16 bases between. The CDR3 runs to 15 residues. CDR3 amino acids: CASSPTRREKETQYF. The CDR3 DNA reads TGTGCCAGCAGTCCAACAAGACGCGAAAAAGAGACCCAGTACTTC.

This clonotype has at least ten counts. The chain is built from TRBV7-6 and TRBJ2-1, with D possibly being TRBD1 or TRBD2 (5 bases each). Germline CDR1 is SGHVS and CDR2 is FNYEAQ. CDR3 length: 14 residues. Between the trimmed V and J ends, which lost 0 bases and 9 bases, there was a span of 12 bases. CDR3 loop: CASSLAGERGEQFF. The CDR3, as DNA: TGTGCCAGCAGCTTAGCGGGGGAGAGGGGTGAGCAGTTCTTC.

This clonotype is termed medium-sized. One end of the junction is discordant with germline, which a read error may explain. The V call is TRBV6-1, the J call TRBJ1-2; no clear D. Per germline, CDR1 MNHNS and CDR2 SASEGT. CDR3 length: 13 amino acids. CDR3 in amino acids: CASSELNNYGDTF. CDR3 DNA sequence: TGTGCCAGCAGTGAACTCAATAACTATGGCGACACCTTC.